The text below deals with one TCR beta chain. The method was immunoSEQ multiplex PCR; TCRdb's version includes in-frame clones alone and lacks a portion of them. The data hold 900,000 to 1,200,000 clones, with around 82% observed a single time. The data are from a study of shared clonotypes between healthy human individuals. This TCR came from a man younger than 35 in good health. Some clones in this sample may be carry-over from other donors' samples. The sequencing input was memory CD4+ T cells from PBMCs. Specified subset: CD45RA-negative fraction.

CDR3 in amino acids: CASSLDSSFSSYNEQFF. The CDR3 region has the DNA TGTGCCAGCAGCTTAGATTCGTCGTTCTCCTCCTACAATGAGCAGTTCTTC. The gene calls are TRBV11-3 and TRBJ2-1; D unresolved. The V gene lost 0 bases and the J gene lost 0 bases, with 12 bases spanning the gap. Germline V gives CDR1 SGHNT, CDR2 YENEEA. This CDR3 has 17 amino acids. The full variable domain, rest sourced from reference TRBV11-3 and TRBJ2-1, is EAGVVQSPRYKIIEKKQPVAFWCNPISGHNTLYWYLQNLGQGPELLIRYENEEAVDDSQLPKDRFSAERLKGVDSTLKIQPAELGDSAVYLCASSLDSSFSSYNEQFFGPGTRLTVL.